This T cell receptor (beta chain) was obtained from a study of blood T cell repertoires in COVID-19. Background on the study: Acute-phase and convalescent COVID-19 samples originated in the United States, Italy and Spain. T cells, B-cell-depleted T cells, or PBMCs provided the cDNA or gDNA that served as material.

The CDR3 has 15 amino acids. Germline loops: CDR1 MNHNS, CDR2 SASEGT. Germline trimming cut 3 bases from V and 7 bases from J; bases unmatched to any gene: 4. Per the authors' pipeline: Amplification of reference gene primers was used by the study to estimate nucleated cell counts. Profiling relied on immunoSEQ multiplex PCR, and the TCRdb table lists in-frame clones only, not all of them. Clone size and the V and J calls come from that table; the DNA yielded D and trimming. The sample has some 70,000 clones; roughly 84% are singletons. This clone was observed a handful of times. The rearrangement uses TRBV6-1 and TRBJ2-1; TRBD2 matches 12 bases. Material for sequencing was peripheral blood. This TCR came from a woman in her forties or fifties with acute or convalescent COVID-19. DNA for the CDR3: TGTGCCAGCAGTGAGGTGGGGACTAGCGGGAATGAGCAGTTCTTC. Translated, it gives CASSEVGTSGNEQFF.